The entry that follows covers one TCR beta chain sequence. Its specificity is unknown. The entry originates in a study of PD-1 blockade in classical Hodgkin lymphoma. Study-wide findings and caveats: Newly diagnosed patients and complete responders had comparable diversity at baseline. Baseline TCR diversity was reportedly lower in newly diagnosed patients than healthy donors. Why the repertoires differ is still unclear, perhaps disease activity or prior therapy.

Every patient experienced relapse after autologous stem cell transplantation, and brentuximab vedotin exposure varied. Sequencing was performed with immunoSEQ multiplex PCR; in TCRdb, only in-frame clones are kept and a portion is missing. The sample contains some 96,000 clones, approximately 80% of which appear only once. CDR1 and CDR2 (germline): LGHNA, YNFKEQ. V was shortened by 5 bases and J by 0 bases, with 9 bases between the two germline ends. The CDR3 runs 14 residues. Sample: peripheral blood mononuclear cells (PBMCs), taken at baseline. This clonotype was sampled from a human donor with classical Hodgkin lymphoma. The gene calls are TRBV4-2 and TRBJ2-3; no definite D call. The CDR3 reads CASSEGQSTDTQYF. The CDR3 DNA reads as TGTGCCAGCAGCGAAGGCCAGAGCACAGATACGCAGTATTTT.